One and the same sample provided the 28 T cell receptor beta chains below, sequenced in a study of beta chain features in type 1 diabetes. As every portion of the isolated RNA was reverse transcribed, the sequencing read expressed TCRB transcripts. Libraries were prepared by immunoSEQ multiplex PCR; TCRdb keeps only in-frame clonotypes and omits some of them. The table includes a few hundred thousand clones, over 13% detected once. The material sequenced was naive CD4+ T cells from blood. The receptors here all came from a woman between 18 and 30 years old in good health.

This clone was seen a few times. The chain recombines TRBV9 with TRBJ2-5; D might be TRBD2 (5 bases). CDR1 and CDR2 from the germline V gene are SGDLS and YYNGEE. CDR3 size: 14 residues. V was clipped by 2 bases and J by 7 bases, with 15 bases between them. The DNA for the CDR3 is TGTGCCAGCAGCGTCGGGCCAGCCGAGGGGACCCAGTACTTC. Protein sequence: CASSVGPAEGTQYF.

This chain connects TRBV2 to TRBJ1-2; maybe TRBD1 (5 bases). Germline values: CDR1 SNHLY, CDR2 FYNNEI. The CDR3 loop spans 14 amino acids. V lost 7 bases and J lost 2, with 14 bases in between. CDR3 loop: CASIPWGLNYGYTF. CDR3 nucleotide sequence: TGTGCCAGCATCCCCTGGGGCCTCAACTATGGCTACACCTTC.

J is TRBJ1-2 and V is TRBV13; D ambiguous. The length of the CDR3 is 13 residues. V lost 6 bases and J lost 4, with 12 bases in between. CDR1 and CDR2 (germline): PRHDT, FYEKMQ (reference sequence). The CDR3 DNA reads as TGTGCCAGCAGTTTCGGAGGGAGCTATGGCTACACCTTC. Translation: CASSFGGSYGYTF.

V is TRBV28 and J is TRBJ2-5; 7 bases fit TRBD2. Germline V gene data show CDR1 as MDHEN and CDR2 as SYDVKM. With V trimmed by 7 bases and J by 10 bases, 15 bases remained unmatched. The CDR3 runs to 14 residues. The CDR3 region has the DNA TGTGCCAGCATTGGGAGCGGGAATAACCGGGACCAGTACTTC. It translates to CASIGSGNNRDQYF.

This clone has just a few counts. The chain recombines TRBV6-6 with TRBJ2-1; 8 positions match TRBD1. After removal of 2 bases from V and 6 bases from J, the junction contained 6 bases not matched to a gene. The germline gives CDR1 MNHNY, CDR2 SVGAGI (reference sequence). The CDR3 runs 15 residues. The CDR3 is CASSYPGGRANEQFF. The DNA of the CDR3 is TGTGCCAGCAGTTACCCAGGGGGCAGGGCCAATGAGCAGTTCTTC.

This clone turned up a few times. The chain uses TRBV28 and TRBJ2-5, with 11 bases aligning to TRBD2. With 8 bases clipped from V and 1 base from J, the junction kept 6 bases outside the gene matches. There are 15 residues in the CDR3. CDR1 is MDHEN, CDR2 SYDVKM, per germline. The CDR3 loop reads CASRTSGSSQETQYF. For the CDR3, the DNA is TGTGCCAGCCGAACTAGCGGGAGTAGCCAAGAGACCCAGTACTTC.

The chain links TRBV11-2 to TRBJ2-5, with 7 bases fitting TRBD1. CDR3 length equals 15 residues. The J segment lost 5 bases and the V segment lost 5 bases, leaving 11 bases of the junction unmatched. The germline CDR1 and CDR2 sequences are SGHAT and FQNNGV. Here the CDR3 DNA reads TGTGCCAGCAGCAGAGACAGGGTGATGAGGGAGACCCAGTACTTC. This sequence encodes CASSRDRVMRETQYF.

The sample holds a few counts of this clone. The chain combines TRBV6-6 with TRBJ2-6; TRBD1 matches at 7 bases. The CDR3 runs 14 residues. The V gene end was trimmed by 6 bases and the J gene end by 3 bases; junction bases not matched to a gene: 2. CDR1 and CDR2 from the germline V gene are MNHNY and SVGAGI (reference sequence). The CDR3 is CASSHRGGANVLTF. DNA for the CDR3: TGTGCCAGCAGCCACAGGGGTGGGGCCAACGTCCTGACTTTC.

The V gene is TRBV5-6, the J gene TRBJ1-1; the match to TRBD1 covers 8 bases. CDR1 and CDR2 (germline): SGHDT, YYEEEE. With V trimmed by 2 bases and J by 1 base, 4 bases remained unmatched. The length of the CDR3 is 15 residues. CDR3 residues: CASSLLGTGNTEAFF. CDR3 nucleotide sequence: TGTGCCAGCAGCTTACTAGGGACAGGGAACACTGAAGCTTTCTTT.

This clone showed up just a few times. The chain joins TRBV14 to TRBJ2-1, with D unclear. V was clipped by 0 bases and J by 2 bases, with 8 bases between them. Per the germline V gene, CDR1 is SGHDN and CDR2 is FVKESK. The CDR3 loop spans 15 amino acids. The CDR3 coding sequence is TGTGCCAGCAGCCAAGACAGAACAACCTACAATGAGCAGTTCTTC. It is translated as CASSQDRTTYNEQFF.

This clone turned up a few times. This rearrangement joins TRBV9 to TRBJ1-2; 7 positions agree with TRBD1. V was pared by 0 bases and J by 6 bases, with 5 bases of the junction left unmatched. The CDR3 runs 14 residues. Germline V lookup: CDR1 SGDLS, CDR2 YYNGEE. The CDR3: CASSVVTGVHGYTF. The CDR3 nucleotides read TGTGCCAGCAGCGTAGTAACAGGGGTGCATGGCTACACCTTC.

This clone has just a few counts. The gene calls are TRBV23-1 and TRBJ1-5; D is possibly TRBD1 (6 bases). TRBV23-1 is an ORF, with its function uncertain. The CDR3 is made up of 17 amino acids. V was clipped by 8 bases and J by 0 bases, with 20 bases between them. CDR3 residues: CASGPGQTVHSNQPQHF. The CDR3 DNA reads TGCGCCAGCGGTCCGGGACAAACAGTACATAGCAATCAGCCCCAGCATTTT.

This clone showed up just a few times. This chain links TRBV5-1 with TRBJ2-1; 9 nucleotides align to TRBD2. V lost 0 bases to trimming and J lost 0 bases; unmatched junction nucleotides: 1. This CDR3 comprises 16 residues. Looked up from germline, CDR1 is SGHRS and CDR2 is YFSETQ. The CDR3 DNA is TGCGCCAGCAGCTTGGATAGCGGGAGCTCCTACAATGAGCAGTTCTTC. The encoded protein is CASSLDSGSSYNEQFF. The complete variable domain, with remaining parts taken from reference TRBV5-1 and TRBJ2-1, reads KAGVTQTPRYLIKTRGQQVTLSCSPISGHRSVSWYQQTPGQGLQFLFEYFSETQRNKGNFPGRFSGRQFSNSRSEMNVSTLELGDSALYLCASSLDSGSSYNEQFFGPGTRLTVL.

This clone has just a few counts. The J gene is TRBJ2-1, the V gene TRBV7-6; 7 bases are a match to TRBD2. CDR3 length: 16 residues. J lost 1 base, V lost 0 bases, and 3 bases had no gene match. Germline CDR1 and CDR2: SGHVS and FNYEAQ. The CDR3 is CASSLAGAGSYNEQFF. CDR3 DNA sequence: TGTGCCAGCAGCTTAGCCGGAGCGGGATCCTACAATGAGCAGTTCTTC.

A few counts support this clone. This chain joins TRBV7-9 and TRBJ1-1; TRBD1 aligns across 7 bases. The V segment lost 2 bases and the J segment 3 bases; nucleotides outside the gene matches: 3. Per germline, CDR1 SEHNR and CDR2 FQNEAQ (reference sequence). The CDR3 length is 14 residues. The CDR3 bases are TGTGCCAGCAGCTTAATGGGACAGCACACTGAAGCTTTCTTT. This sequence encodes CASSLMGQHTEAFF.

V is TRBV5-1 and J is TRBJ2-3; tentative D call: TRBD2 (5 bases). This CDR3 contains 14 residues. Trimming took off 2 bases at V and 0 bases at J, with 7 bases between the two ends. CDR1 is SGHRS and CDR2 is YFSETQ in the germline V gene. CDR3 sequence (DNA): TGCGCCAGCAGCTTTAGCGAGAGCACAGATACGCAGTATTTT. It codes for CASSFSESTDTQYF.

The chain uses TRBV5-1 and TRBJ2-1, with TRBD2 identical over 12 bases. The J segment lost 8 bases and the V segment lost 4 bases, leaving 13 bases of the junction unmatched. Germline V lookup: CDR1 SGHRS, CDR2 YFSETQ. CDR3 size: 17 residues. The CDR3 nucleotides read TGCGCCAGCAGCCAGGAGATACTAGCGGGAGGCCCCCATGAGCAGTTCTTC. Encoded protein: CASSQEILAGGPHEQFF.

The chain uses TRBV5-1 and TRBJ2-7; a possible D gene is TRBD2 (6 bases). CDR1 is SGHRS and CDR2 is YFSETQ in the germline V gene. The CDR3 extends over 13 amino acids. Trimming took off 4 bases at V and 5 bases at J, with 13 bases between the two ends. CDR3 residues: CASSIGGNHEQYF. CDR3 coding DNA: TGCGCCAGCAGCATCGGCGGGAATCACGAGCAGTACTTC.

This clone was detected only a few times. The CDR3 coding sequence is TGTGCCTGGAGTCTAGGTCGGCCGCAGGATACGCAGTATTTT. Its protein product is CAWSLGRPQDTQYF. The chain employs TRBV30 and TRBJ2-3; D ambiguous. The V and J ends lost 2 bases and 6 bases respectively, with 15 bases between them. The length of the CDR3 is 14 residues. The germline CDR1 and CDR2 sequences are GTSNPN and SVGIG (reference sequence).

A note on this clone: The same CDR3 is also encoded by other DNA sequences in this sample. The CDR3 DNA follows: TGCAGTGCTAGGACTTCGTACGAGCAGTACTTC. Translating it yields CSARTSYEQYF. This chain uses TRBV20-1 with TRBJ2-7; D is ambiguous. V dropped 3 bases and J dropped 4 bases, with 7 bases sitting between them. The CDR3 has 11 residues. Germline V gives CDR1 DFQATT, CDR2 SNEGSKA (reference sequence).

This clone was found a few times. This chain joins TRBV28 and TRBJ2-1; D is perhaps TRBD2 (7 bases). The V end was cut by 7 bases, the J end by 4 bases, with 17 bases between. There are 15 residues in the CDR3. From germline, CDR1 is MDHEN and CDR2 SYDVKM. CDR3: CASKRDTGSYNEQFF. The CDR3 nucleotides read TGTGCCAGCAAGCGGGACACCGGCTCGTACAATGAGCAGTTCTTC.

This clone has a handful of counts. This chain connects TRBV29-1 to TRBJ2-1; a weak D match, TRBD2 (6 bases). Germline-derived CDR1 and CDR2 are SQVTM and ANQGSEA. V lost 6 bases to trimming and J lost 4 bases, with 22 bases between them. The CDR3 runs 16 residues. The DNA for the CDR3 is TGCAGCGTCGCCCAACAAAAGGGACTTCTATACAATGAGCAGTTCTTC. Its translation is CSVAQQKGLLYNEQFF.

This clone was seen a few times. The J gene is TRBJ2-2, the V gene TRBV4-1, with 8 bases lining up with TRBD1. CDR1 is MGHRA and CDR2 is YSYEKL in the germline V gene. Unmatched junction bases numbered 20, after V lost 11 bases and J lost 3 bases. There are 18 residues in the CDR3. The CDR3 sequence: CAPDRDRYFLGDTGELFF. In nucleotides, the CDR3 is TGCGCCCCTGACCGGGACAGGTATTTCCTAGGGGACACCGGGGAGCTGTTTTTT.

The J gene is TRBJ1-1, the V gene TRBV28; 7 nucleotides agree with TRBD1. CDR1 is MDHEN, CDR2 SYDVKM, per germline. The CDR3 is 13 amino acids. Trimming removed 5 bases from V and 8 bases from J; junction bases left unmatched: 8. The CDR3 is CASSPGGKREAFF. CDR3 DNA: TGTGCCAGCAGTCCAGGGGGGAAGAGGGAAGCTTTCTTT.

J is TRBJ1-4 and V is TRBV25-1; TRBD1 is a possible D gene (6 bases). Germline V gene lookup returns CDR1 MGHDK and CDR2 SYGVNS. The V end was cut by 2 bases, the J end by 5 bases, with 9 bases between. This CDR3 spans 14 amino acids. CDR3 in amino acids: CASSEQGRNEKLFF. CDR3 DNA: TGTGCCAGCAGTGAACAGGGGAGAAATGAAAAACTGTTTTTT.

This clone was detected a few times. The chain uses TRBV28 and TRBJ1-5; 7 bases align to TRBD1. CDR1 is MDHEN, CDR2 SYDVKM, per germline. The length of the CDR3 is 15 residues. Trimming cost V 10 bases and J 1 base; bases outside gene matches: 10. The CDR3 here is CATRQGDPSNQPQHF. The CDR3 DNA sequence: TGTGCCACCCGACAGGGAGATCCAAGCAATCAGCCCCAGCATTTT.

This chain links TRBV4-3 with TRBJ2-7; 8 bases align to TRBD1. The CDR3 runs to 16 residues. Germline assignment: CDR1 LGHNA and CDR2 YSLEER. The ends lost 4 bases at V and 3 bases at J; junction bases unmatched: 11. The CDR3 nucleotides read TGCGCCAGCAGCCCACCGGGGACAGGAGGCCTCTACGAGCAGTACTTC. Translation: CASSPPGTGGLYEQYF.

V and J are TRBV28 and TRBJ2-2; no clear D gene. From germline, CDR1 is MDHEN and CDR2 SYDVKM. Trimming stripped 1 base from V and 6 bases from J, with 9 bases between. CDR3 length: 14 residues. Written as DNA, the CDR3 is TGTGCCAGCAGTTTATACTTGGCGGCCGGGGAGCTGTTTTTT. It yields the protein CASSLYLAAGELFF.